The clone carrying this TCR beta chain was observed a few times. The sample originates from a study of blood T cell repertoires in COVID-19. Study-wide context: Italy, Spain and the United States were the sources of the convalescent and acute COVID-19 samples. The analysed material was cDNA or gDNA that came from T cells, B-cell-depleted T cells, or PBMCs.

The CDR3 covers 14 residues. The germline CDR1 and CDR2 sequences are SGHTA and FQGTGA. V lost 5 bases to trimming and J lost 5 bases; unmatched junction nucleotides: 3. Sequencing was performed with immunoSEQ multiplex PCR; in TCRdb, only in-frame clones are kept and a portion is missing. Here the sample spans around 300,000 clones, under 90% being singletons. Residents of over 20 US areas, aged about 18 to 100 years, made up the participants. Input material: PBMCs or T cells enriched from blood (not recorded which). The J gene is TRBJ2-2, the V gene TRBV7-3, with 9 bases lining up with TRBD2. The TCR was taken from a woman aged 25 to 39 who had recovered from COVID-19. CDR3 coding DNA: TGTGCCAGCAGCCGCGGACTAGCGACCGGGGAGCTGTTTTTT. Its translation: CASSRGLATGELFF. Based on the CDR3 plus reference TRBV7-3 and TRBJ2-2, the full variable domain is GAGVSQTPSNKVTEKGKYVELRCDPISGHTALYWYRQSLGQGPEFLIYFQGTGAADDSGLPNDRFFAVRPEGSVSTLKIQRTERGDSAVYLCASSRGLATGELFFGEGSRLTVL.